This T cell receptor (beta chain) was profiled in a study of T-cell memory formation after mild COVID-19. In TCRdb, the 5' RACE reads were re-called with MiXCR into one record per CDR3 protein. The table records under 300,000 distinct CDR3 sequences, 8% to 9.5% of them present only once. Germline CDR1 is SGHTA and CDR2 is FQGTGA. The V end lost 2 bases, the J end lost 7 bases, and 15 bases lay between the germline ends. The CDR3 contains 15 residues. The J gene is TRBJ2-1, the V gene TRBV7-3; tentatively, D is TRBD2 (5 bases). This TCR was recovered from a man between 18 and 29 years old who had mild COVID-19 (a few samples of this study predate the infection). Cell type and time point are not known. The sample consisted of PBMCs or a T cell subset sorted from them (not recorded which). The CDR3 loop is CASSLDGSDGNEQFF. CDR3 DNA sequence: TGTGCCAGCAGCTTAGATGGGAGCGATGGGAATGAGCAGTTCTTC.